Sequencing of this T cell receptor beta chain was carried out in a study of blood T cell repertoires in COVID-19. Study overall: Samples taken during acute and convalescent COVID-19 were collected in the United States, Italy and Spain. In each case, the material was cDNA or gDNA derived from T cells, B-cell-depleted T cells, or PBMCs.

Germline values: CDR1 MNHNY, CDR2 SVGAGI (reference sequence). The V end was cut by 0 bases, the J end by 0 bases, with 5 bases between. CDR3 length: 15 residues. It was during active infection that Seattle patients were enrolled and then longitudinally followed. In the study's own analysis: Scientists estimated how many nucleated cells there were by amplifying reference gene primers. Only in-frame clones appear in the TCRdb table, and some are missing; sequencing was by immunoSEQ multiplex PCR. Clonal size and the V and J genes are those of that table, whereas D and trimming came from the DNA. Found here are approximately 330,000 clones, 87% of them singletons; the top ten hold 7.5% to 10%.

This chain uses TRBV6-6 with TRBJ2-2; tentative D call: TRBD1 (5 bases). This TCR was recovered from a man aged 25 to 40 with COVID-19, enrolled during active disease. The sample was peripheral blood. CDR3: CASSYSQANTGELFF. CDR3 coding DNA: TGTGCCAGCAGTTACTCACAGGCGAACACCGGGGAGCTGTTTTTT.